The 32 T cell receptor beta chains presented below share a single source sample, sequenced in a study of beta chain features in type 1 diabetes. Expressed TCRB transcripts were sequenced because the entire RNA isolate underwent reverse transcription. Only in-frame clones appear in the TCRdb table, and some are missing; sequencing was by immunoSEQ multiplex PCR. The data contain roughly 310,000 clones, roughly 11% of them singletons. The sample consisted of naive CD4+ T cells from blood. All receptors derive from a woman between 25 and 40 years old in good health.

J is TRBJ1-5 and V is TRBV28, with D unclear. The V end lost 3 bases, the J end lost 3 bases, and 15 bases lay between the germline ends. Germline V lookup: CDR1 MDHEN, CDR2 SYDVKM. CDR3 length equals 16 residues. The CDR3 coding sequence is TGTGCCAGCAGTTTTTACCCCGGGGTGCACAATCAGCCCCAGCATTTT. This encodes CASSFYPGVHNQPQHF.

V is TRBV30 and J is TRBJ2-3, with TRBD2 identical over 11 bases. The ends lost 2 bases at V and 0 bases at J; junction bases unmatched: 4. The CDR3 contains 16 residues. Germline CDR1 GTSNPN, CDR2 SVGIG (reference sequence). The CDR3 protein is CAWSLRLAGSTDTQYF. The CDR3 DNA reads TGTGCCTGGAGTCTCCGACTAGCGGGAAGCACAGATACGCAGTATTTT.

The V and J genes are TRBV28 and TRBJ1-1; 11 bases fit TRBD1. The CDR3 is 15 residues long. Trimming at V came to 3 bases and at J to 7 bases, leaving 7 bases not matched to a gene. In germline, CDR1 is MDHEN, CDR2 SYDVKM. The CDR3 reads CASSLSGTGGGEAFF. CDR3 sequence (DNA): TGTGCCAGCAGTTTGTCGGGGACAGGGGGTGGTGAAGCTTTCTTT. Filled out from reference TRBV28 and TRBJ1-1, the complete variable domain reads DVKVTQSSRYLVKRTGEKVFLECVQDMDHENMFWYRQDPGLGLRLIYFSYDVKMKEKGDIPEGYSVSREKKERFSLILESASTNQTSMYLCASSLSGTGGGEAFFGQGTRLTVV.

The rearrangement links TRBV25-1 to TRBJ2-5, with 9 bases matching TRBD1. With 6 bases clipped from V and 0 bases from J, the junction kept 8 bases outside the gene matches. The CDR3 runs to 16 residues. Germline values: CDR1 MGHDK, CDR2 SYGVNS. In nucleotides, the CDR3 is TGTGCCAGCAGAATGGGGACAGGGTTACACCAAGAGACCCAGTACTTC. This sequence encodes CASRMGTGLHQETQYF.

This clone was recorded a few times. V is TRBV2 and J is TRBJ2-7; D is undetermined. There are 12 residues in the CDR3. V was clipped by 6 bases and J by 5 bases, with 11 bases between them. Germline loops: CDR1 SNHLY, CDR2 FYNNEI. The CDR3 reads CASRSSSDEQYF. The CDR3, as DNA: TGTGCCAGCAGATCTTCGAGTGACGAGCAGTACTTC.

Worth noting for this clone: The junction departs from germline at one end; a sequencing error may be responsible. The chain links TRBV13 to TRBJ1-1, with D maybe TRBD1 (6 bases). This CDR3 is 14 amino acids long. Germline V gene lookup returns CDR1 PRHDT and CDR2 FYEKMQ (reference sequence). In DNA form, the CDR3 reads TGTGCCAGCAGCTTATCTTTCCGGGACACGGAAGCTTTCTTT. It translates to CASSLSFRDTEAFF.

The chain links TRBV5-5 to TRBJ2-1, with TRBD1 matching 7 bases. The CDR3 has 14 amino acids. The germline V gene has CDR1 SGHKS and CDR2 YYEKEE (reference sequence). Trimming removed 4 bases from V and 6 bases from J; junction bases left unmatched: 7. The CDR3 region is CASSLNTGVNEQFF. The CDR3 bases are TGTGCCAGCAGCCTAAATACAGGGGTCAATGAGCAGTTCTTC. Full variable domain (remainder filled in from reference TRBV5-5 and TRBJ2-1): DAGVTQSPTHLIKTRGQQVTLRCSPISGHKSVSWYQQVLGQGPQFIFQYYEKEERGRGNFPDRFSARQFPNYSSELNVNALLLGDSALYLCASSLNTGVNEQFFGPGTRLTVL.

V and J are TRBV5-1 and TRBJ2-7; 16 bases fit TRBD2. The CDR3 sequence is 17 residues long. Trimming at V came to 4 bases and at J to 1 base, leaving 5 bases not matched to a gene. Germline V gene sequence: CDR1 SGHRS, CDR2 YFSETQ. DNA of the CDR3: TGCGCCAGCAGCAGGGGACTAGCGGGAGGGCCTTCCTACGAGCAGTACTTC. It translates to CASSRGLAGGPSYEQYF. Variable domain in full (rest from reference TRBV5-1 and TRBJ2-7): KAGVTQTPRYLIKTRGQQVTLSCSPISGHRSVSWYQQTPGQGLQFLFEYFSETQRNKGNFPGRFSGRQFSNSRSEMNVSTLELGDSALYLCASSRGLAGGPSYEQYFGPGTRLTVT.

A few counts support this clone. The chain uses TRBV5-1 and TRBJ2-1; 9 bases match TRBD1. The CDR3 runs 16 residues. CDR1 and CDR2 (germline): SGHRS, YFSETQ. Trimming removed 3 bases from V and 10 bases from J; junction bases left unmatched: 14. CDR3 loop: CASSSSRDRALYEQFF. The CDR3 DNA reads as TGCGCCAGCAGCTCGAGCCGGGACAGGGCCCTCTACGAGCAGTTCTTC.

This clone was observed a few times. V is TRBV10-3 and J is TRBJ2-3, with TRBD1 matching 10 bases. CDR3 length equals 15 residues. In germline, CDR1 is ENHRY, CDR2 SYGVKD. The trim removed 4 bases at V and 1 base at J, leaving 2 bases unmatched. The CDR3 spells CAISGGTGGTDTQYF. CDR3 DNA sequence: TGTGCCATCAGTGGGGGGACAGGGGGCACAGATACGCAGTATTTT.

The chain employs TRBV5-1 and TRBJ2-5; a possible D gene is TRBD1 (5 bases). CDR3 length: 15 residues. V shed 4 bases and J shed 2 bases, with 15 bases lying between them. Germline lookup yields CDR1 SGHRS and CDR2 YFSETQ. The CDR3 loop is CASSRTTDTQETQYF. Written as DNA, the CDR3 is TGCGCCAGCAGCAGGACGACAGATACACAAGAGACCCAGTACTTC.

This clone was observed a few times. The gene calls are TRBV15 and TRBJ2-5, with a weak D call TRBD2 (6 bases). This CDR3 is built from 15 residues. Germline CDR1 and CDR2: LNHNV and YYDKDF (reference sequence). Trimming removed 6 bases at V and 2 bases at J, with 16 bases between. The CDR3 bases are TGTGCCACCAGGTCGTGGGGCGGGATTCAAGAGACCCAGTACTTC. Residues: CATRSWGGIQETQYF. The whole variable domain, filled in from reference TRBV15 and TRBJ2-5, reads DAMVIQNPRYQVTQFGKPVTLSCSQTLNHNVMYWYQQKSSQAPKLLFHYYDKDFNNEADTPDNFQSRRPNTSFCFLDIRSPGLGDTAMYLCATRSWGGIQETQYFGPGTRLLVL.

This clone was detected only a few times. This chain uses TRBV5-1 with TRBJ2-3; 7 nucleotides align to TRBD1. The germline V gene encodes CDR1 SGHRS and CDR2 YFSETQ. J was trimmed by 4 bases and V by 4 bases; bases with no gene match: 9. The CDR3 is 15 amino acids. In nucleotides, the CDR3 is TGCGCCAGCAGCATTCCCCGGGGACAGTCAGATACGCAGTATTTT. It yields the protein CASSIPRGQSDTQYF. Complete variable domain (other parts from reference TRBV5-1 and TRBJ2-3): KAGVTQTPRYLIKTRGQQVTLSCSPISGHRSVSWYQQTPGQGLQFLFEYFSETQRNKGNFPGRFSGRQFSNSRSEMNVSTLELGDSALYLCASSIPRGQSDTQYFGPGTRLTVL.

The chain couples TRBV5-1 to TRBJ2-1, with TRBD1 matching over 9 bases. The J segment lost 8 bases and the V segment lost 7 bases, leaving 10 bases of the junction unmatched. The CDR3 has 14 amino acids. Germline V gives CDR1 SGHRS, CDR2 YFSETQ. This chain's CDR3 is CASRRQGEIDEQFF. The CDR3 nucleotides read TGCGCCAGCCGCAGACAGGGGGAGATCGATGAGCAGTTCTTC.

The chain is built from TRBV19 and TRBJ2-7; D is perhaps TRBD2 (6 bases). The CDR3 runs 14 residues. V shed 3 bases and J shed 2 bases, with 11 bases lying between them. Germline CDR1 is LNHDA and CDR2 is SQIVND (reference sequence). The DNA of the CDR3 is TGTGCCAGTAGTATCATGGAGGGCACCTACGAGCAGTACTTC. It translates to CASSIMEGTYEQYF.

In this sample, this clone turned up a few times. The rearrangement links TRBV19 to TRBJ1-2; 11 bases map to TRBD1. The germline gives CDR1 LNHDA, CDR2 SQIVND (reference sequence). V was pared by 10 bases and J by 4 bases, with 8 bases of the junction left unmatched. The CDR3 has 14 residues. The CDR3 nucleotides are TGTGCCACCCGGGACAGGGGGTCCCTCTATGGCTACACCTTC. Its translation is CATRDRGSLYGYTF.

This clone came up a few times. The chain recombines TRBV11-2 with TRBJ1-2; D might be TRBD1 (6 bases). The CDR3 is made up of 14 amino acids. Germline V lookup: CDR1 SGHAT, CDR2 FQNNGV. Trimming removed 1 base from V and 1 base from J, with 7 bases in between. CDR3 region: CASSLGTDNYGYTF. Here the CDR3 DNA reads TGTGCCAGCAGCTTAGGGACAGATAACTATGGCTACACCTTC.

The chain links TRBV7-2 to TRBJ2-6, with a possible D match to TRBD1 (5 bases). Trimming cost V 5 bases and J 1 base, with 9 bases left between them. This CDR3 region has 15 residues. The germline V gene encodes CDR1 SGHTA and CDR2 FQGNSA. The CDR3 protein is CASSAPGSGANVLTF. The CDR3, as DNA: TGTGCCAGCAGCGCGCCAGGGTCTGGGGCCAACGTCCTGACTTTC.

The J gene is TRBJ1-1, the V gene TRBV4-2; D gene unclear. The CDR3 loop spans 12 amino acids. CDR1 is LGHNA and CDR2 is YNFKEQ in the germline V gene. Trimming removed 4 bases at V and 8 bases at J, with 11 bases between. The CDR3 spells CASSPMGREAFF. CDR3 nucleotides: TGTGCCAGCAGCCCAATGGGCAGGGAAGCTTTCTTT.

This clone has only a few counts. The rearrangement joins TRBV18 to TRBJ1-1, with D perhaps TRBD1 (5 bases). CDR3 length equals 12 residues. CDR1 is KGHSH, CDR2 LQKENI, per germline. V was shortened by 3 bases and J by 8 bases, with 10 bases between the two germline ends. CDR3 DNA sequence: TGTGCCAGCTCACCCGCGGGGGGAGAAGCTTTCTTT. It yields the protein CASSPAGGEAFF.

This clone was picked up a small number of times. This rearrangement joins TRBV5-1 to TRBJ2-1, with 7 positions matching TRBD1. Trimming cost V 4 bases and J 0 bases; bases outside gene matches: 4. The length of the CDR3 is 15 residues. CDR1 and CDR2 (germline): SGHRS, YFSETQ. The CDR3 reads CASSTGQSSYNEQFF. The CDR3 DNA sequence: TGCGCCAGCAGCACGGGACAGAGCTCCTACAATGAGCAGTTCTTC. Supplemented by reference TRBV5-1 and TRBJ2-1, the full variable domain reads KAGVTQTPRYLIKTRGQQVTLSCSPISGHRSVSWYQQTPGQGLQFLFEYFSETQRNKGNFPGRFSGRQFSNSRSEMNVSTLELGDSALYLCASSTGQSSYNEQFFGPGTRLTVL.

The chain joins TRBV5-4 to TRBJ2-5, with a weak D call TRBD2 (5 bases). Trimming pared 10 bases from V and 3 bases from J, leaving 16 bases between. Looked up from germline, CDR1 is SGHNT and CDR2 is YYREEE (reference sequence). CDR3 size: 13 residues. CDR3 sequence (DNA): TGTGCCGGCCAACTAGGGAACAAAGAGACCCAGTACTTC. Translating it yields CAGQLGNKETQYF.

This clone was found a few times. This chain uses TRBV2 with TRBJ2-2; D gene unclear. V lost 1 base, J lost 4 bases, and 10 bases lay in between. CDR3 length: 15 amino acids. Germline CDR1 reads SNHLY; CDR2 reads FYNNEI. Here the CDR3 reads CASSEVGVLTGELFF. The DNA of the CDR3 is TGTGCCAGCAGTGAAGTCGGAGTTCTCACCGGGGAGCTGTTTTTT.

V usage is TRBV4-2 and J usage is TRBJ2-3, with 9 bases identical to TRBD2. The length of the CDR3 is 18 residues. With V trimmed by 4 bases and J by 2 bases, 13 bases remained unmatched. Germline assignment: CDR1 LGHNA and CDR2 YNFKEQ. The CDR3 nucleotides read TGTGCCAGCAGCCGCGAGCGGGAGGCCCCCTCATACACAGATACGCAGTATTTT. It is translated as CASSREREAPSYTDTQYF.

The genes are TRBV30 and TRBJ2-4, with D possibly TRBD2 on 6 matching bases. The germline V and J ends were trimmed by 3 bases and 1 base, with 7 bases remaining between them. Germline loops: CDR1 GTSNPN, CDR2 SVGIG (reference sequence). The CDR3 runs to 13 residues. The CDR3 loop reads CAWREGAKNIQYF. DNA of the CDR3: TGTGCCTGGAGGGAGGGGGCCAAAAACATTCAGTACTTC. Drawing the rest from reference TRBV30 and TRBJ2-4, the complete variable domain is SQTIHQWPATLVQPVGSPLSLECTVEGTSNPNLYWYRQAAGRGLQLLFYSVGIGQISSEVPQNLSASRPQDRQFILSSKKLLLSDSGFYLCAWREGAKNIQYFGAGTRLSVL.

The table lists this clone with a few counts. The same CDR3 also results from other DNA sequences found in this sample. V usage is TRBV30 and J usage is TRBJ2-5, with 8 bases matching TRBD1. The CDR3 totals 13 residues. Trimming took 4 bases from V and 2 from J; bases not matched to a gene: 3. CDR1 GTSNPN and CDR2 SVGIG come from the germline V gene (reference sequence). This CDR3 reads CAWTGTGQETQYF. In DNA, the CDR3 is TGTGCCTGGACCGGGACAGGTCAAGAGACCCAGTACTTC.

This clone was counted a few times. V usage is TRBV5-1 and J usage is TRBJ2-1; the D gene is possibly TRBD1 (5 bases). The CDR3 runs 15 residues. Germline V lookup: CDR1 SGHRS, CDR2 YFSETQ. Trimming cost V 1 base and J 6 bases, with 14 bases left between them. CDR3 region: CASSLMGRASNEQFF. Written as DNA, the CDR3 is TGCGCCAGCAGCTTGATGGGCAGGGCGTCCAATGAGCAGTTCTTC.

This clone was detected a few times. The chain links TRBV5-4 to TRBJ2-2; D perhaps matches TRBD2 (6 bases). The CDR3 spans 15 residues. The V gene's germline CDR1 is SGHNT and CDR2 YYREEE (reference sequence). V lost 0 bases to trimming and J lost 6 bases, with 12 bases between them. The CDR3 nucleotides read TGTGCCAGCAGCTTGGACCGGGGGATCCCCGGGGAGCTGTTTTTT. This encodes CASSLDRGIPGELFF.

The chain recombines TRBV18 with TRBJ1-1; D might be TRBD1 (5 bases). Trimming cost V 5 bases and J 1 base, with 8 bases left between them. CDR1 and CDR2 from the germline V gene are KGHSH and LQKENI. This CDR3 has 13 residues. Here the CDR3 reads CASSSTANTEAFF. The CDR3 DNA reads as TGTGCCAGCTCATCGACAGCGAACACTGAAGCTTTCTTT.

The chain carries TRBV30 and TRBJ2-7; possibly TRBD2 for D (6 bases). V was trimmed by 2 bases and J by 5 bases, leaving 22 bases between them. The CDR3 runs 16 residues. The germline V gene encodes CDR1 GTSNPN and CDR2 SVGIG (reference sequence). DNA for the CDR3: TGTGCCTGGAGTCCTCTAGCGCGCCGCCGGGTCGACGAGCAGTACTTC. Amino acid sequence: CAWSPLARRRVDEQYF. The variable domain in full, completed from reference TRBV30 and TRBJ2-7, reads SQTIHQWPATLVQPVGSPLSLECTVEGTSNPNLYWYRQAAGRGLQLLFYSVGIGQISSEVPQNLSASRPQDRQFILSSKKLLLSDSGFYLCAWSPLARRRVDEQYFGPGTRLTVT.

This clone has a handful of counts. In DNA, the CDR3 is TGTGCCAGCAAACCCAGGGACTTTCCCTACGAGCAGTACTTC. It yields the protein CASKPRDFPYEQYF. The chain has TRBV27 and TRBJ2-7; possible D gene TRBD2, 6 bases. Germline loops: CDR1 MNHEY, CDR2 SMNVEV (reference sequence). The CDR3 contains 14 residues. The ends were cut back, 7 bases at V and 2 bases at J, with 15 bases in the middle.

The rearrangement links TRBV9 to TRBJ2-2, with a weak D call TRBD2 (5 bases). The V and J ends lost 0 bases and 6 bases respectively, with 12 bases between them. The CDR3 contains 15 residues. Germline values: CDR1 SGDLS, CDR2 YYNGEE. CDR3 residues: CASSVAGRDSGELFF. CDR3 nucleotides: TGTGCCAGCAGCGTAGCGGGAAGGGATTCCGGGGAGCTGTTTTTT.